Below, 27 T cell receptor beta chains from the same sample are listed, as sequenced in a study of yellow fever vaccine responses in identical twins (dated by TCRdb to 2016 to 2019). Library construction relied on RT-PCR. TCRdb shows the sequencer as Illumina HiSeq 2500. TCRdb's own reprocessing of the public reads used fastp at Q25 and MiXCR and kept productive beta chains. CDR3 protein sequences are deduplicated, and each keeps its most common genes and DNA. The sample table lists 10,000 or so distinct CDR3 sequences, roughly 83% of them with a count of one. The ten largest clones represent 2% to 2.5% of the sample. The sequences come from T cells from blood (PBMCs), unsorted or a sorted subset (not recorded which), collected before or after yellow fever vaccination (not recorded which). Receptors originate from a woman younger than 30 who received the yellow fever vaccine. Donor details come from another sample of the same person, matched by shared clones.

This sequence joins TRBV27 and TRBJ2-5; 9 bases match TRBD2. Germline V gives CDR1 MNHEY, CDR2 SMNVEV (reference sequence). Germline trimming cut 5 bases from V and 0 bases from J; bases unmatched to any gene: 7. The length of the CDR3 is 16 residues. CDR3: CASSHLAGVDQETQYF. For the CDR3, the DNA is TGTGCCAGCAGTCATTTAGCGGGGGTAGACCAAGAGACCCAGTACTTC.

The chain links TRBV9 to TRBJ2-1, with D perhaps TRBD2 (5 bases). This CDR3 spans 15 amino acids. V lost 0 bases and J lost 5, with 12 bases in between. Germline-derived CDR1 and CDR2 are SGDLS and YYNGEE. The CDR3 region has the DNA TGTGCCAGCAGCGTAGGTGGAGGAGCGGACAATGAGCAGTTCTTC. It is translated as CASSVGGGADNEQFF.

This clonotype occurred a few times. This chain uses TRBV5-1 with TRBJ2-7; D assignment may be TRBD1 or TRBD2 (5 bases each). The CDR3 consists of 15 residues. Trimming stripped 0 bases from V and 0 bases from J, with 10 bases between. The germline gives CDR1 SGHRS, CDR2 YFSETQ. The CDR3 loop reads CASSLAGDPSYEQYF. The CDR3 DNA reads TGCGCCAGCAGCTTGGCCGGGGACCCCTCCTACGAGCAGTACTTC.

The rearrangement uses TRBV2 and TRBJ2-5; D is ambiguous. CDR3 length equals 13 residues. The germline V gene encodes CDR1 SNHLY and CDR2 FYNNEI. Deletions cut 5 bases from V and 3 bases from J, with 10 bases between. The CDR3 nucleotides read TGTGCCAGCAGTTCTTGGACCGAAGAGACCCAGTACTTC. Translated, it gives CASSSWTEETQYF.

This chain connects TRBV29-1 to TRBJ2-5; TRBD1 might be the D (5 bases). CDR1 and CDR2 (germline): SQVTM, ANQGSEA. The CDR3 loop spans 13 amino acids. Trimming stripped 3 bases from V and 4 bases from J, with 12 bases between. CDR3 coding DNA: TGCAGCGTTGATAGGGGTACAAGAGAGACCCAGTACTTC. This encodes CSVDRGTRETQYF.

V gene TRBV5-1 combines with J gene TRBJ2-5; 12 bases fit TRBD2. CDR1 and CDR2 from the germline V gene are SGHRS and YFSETQ. The CDR3 consists of 16 residues. The V and J ends lost 3 bases and 2 bases, in that order; junction bases with no gene match: 5. The chain's CDR3 is CASSSGTSGPQETQYF. CDR3 bases: TGCGCCAGCAGCTCCGGGACTAGCGGGCCGCAAGAGACCCAGTACTTC.

The V and J genes are TRBV3-1 and TRBJ2-3; D is unclear. V gave up 4 bases and J gave up 5 bases, with 7 bases separating them. There are 12 residues in the CDR3. Germline V gene lookup returns CDR1 LGHDT and CDR2 YNNKEL (reference sequence). In nucleotides, the CDR3 is TGTGCCAGCAGCCCCCAACGAGATACGCAGTATTTT. Translation: CASSPQRDTQYF.

The chain carries TRBV11-3 and TRBJ1-5; D ambiguous. The CDR3 covers 13 residues. Germline CDR1 SGHNT, CDR2 YENEEA. V was clipped by 0 bases and J by 4 bases, with 4 bases between them. The CDR3 here is CASSLDLNQPQHF. CDR3 coding DNA: TGTGCCAGCAGCTTAGACTTGAATCAGCCCCAGCATTTT.

V and J are TRBV19 and TRBJ2-3; TRBD1 agrees at 9 bases. CDR1 is LNHDA, CDR2 SQIVND, per germline (reference sequence). This CDR3 spans 14 amino acids. The V gene end was trimmed by 6 bases and the J gene end by 5 bases; junction bases not matched to a gene: 6. CDR3 DNA sequence: TGTGCCAGTAGGACCGGGACAGGGATAGATACGCAGTATTTT. Translation: CASRTGTGIDTQYF. Full variable domain (outside the CDR3, taken from reference TRBV19 and TRBJ2-3): DGGITQSPKYLFRKEGQNVTLSCEQNLNHDAMYWYRQDPGQGLRLIYYSQIVNDFQKGDIAEGYSVSREKKESFPLTVTSAQKNPTAFYLCASRTGTGIDTQYFGPGTRLTVL.

This clonotype was observed a few times. The chain is built from TRBV4-1 and TRBJ2-1, with 8 bases lining up with TRBD2. The ends lost 1 base at V and 3 bases at J; junction bases unmatched: 5. Germline V gene data show CDR1 as MGHRA and CDR2 as YSYEKL. There are 16 residues in the CDR3. The CDR3 here is CASSQAPGTSYNEQFF. CDR3 sequence (DNA): TGCGCCAGCAGCCAAGCCCCCGGGACTAGCTACAATGAGCAGTTCTTC.

The chain joins TRBV20-1 to TRBJ1-2, with D hard to call. This CDR3 has 12 amino acids. Per the germline V gene, CDR1 is DFQATT and CDR2 is SNEGSKA (reference sequence). V gave up 2 bases and J gave up 7 bases, with 11 bases separating them. The CDR3 sequence: CSARWATGGYTF. The CDR3 region has the DNA TGCAGTGCTAGATGGGCGACGGGTGGCTACACCTTC.

The chain carries TRBV20-1 and TRBJ1-5, with no clear D. Germline lookup yields CDR1 DFQATT and CDR2 SNEGSKA (reference sequence). V lost 4 bases and J 1 base, leaving 8 bases between the germline ends. This CDR3 region has 13 residues. In DNA form, the CDR3 reads TGCAGTGCTATCAGCGCGAGCAATCAGCCCCAGCATTTT. Translating it yields CSAISASNQPQHF.

The CDR3 nucleotides read TGTGCCATCAGCCCGGACAGGGTCGGCCCTGAAGCTTTCTTT. It codes for CAISPDRVGPEAFF. This chain connects TRBV10-3 to TRBJ1-1; 8 bases map to TRBD1. CDR1 and CDR2 (germline): ENHRY, SYGVKD. There are 14 residues in the CDR3. The V and J ends lost 6 bases and 6 bases, in that order; junction bases with no gene match: 9.

The rearrangement uses TRBV6-5 and TRBJ2-1; D is possibly TRBD1 or TRBD2 (5 bases each). Trimming shortened V by 8 bases and J by 0 bases, and 5 bases separated the two germline ends. Per germline, CDR1 MNHEY and CDR2 SVGAGI. The CDR3 is 12 residues long. The CDR3 DNA follows: TGTGCCAGCGGGGGCTCCTACAATGAGCAGTTCTTC. It translates to CASGGSYNEQFF.

The chain carries TRBV6-2 or TRBV6-3 and TRBJ2-3; D is perhaps TRBD1 or TRBD2 (5 bases each). The germline V gene encodes CDR1 MNHEY and CDR2 SVGEGT. The CDR3 has 16 residues. The V gene lost 3 bases and the J gene lost 4 bases, with 17 bases spanning the gap. DNA of the CDR3: TGTGCCAGCAGTTATACGGAAGGGGACGGGCCAGATACGCAGTATTTT. This gives the protein CASSYTEGDGPDTQYF.

V usage is TRBV29-1 and J usage is TRBJ2-7; TRBD1 matches 10 bases. Germline assignment: CDR1 SQVTM and CDR2 ANQGSEA. The CDR3 totals 14 residues. J was trimmed by 6 bases and V by 2 bases; bases with no gene match: 7. For the CDR3, the DNA is TGCAGCGTTGAATTCTTGGGACAGGGGTCCGAGCAGTACTTC. Translated, it gives CSVEFLGQGSEQYF.

This clonotype appeared a single time. The gene calls are TRBV6-2 or TRBV6-3 and TRBJ1-6, with a tentative D call TRBD1 (6 bases). The germline V gene has CDR1 MNHEY and CDR2 SVGEGT. V was pared by 2 bases and J by 0 bases, with 11 bases between. This CDR3 contains 17 residues. This CDR3 is CASSYRQDSSYNSPLHF. In DNA, the CDR3 is TGTGCCAGCAGTTACCGACAGGACAGCTCCTATAATTCACCCCTCCACTTT.

CDR3 nucleotides: TGTGCCAGCAGCTTAAGGGTGTCCGACAATGAGCAGTTCTTC. This sequence encodes CASSLRVSDNEQFF. V usage is TRBV7-6 and J usage is TRBJ2-1; D remains ambiguous. Trimming took off 2 bases at V and 5 bases at J, with 10 bases between the two ends. The CDR3 loop spans 14 amino acids. In germline, CDR1 is SGHVS, CDR2 FNYEAQ.

The chain links TRBV28 to TRBJ2-1, with 8 bases lining up with TRBD1. Germline CDR1 and CDR2: MDHEN and SYDVKM. V lost 8 bases to trimming and J lost 8 bases; unmatched junction nucleotides: 5. The CDR3 length is 12 residues. The CDR3 bases are TGTGCCAGCGGATACAGGGGGGATGAGCAGTTCTTC. Its translation: CASGYRGDEQFF.

The chain carries TRBV2 and TRBJ2-5; D call uncertain. CDR3 size: 10 residues. With 3 bases removed from V and 12 bases from J, the gap between germline ends came to 8 bases. Germline loops: CDR1 SNHLY, CDR2 FYNNEI. As DNA, the CDR3 is TGTGCCAGCAGTGACCTATCGAAGTACTTC. Amino acids: CASSDLSKYF.

The chain recombines TRBV27 with TRBJ1-5; TRBD1 matches 11 bases. V gave up 5 bases and J gave up 6 bases; unmatched junction bases: 3. This CDR3 comprises 14 residues. Per germline, CDR1 MNHEY and CDR2 SMNVEV (reference sequence). CDR3 amino acids: CASSRDRGSQPQHF. The CDR3 nucleotides are TGTGCCAGCAGTCGGGACAGGGGGAGTCAGCCCCAGCATTTT.

The chain is built from TRBV20-1 and TRBJ1-4; 10 bases map to TRBD1. CDR1 and CDR2 from the germline V gene are DFQATT and SNEGSKA (reference sequence). The V segment lost 3 bases and the J segment 8 bases; nucleotides outside the gene matches: 3. The length of the CDR3 is 13 residues. The CDR3 loop is CSASGTGVEKLFF. As DNA, the CDR3 is TGCAGTGCTAGCGGGACAGGGGTCGAAAAACTGTTTTTT.

The rearrangement uses TRBV11-3 and TRBJ2-5, with TRBD2 as a possible D gene (6 bases). Trimming took 5 bases from V and 5 from J, leaving 9 bases between them. The CDR3 totals 12 residues. From germline, CDR1 is SGHNT and CDR2 YENEEA. CDR3 bases: TGTGCCAGCAGCCCGGAGGGGGAGACCCAGTACTTC. Its protein product is CASSPEGETQYF.

The chain carries TRBV24-1 and TRBJ2-5; the match to TRBD2 covers 9 bases. V lost 4 bases, J lost 4 bases, and 6 bases stayed unmatched. The germline gives CDR1 KGHDR, CDR2 SFDVKD. CDR3 size: 15 residues. For the CDR3, the DNA is TGTGCCACCAGTGACCCGATACTAGCGGGAGAGACCCAGTACTTC. Translation: CATSDPILAGETQYF.

The chain uses TRBV2 and TRBJ2-1; 7 positions match TRBD2. The junction had 9 bases not matched to a gene; V was cut back by 1 base and J by 6 bases. Germline CDR1 and CDR2: SNHLY and FYNNEI. This CDR3 comprises 16 residues. The CDR3 bases are TGTGCCAGCAGTGAAGGAGTGTGGGACTACCTCAATGAGCAGTTCTTC. Amino acid sequence: CASSEGVWDYLNEQFF.

This chain joins TRBV29-1 and TRBJ2-3, with D possibly being TRBD1 (6 bases). The CDR3 length is 15 residues. Germline V gene lookup returns CDR1 SQVTM and CDR2 ANQGSEA. Trimming pared 5 bases from V and 8 bases from J, leaving 23 bases between. The CDR3 region is CSVRDTGTGLGTQYF. The CDR3, as DNA: TGCAGCGTTCGTGATACAGGGACCGGGTTGGGTACGCAGTATTTT.

The rearrangement joins TRBV21-1 to TRBJ2-3; the DNA was not used to check the table's D call, TRBD1. TRBV21-1 is annotated as a pseudogene. This CDR3 spans 16 amino acids. The CDR3 loop is CASSNRRTALTDTQYF. The CDR3 region has the DNA TGTGCCAGCAGCAATCGGCGGACAGCGCTCACAGATACGCAGTATTTT.